The present T cell receptor beta chain was sequenced within a study of T cell responses to AZD1222 COVID-19 vaccine. Study conclusions and caveats: Most donors were white British, females outnumbered males, and clonal diversity was possibly underestimated.

The CDR3 is 13 residues long. Trimming pared 0 bases from V and 7 bases from J, leaving 7 bases between. Looked up from germline, CDR1 is SGHKS and CDR2 is YYEKEE (reference sequence). Concerning this clone itself: What it binds is not known.

Assay: immunoSEQ multiplex PCR; the TCRdb copy retains only in-frame clones and omits some. The sample consists of around 150,000 clones, around 94% of them appearing once. V usage is TRBV5-5 and J usage is TRBJ1-4; no firm D call. This receptor was taken from an adult in good health. Specimen: peripheral blood, collected on day 0 of AZD1222 vaccination. In nucleotides, the CDR3 is TGTGCCAGCAGCTTGGGGATGGTTGAAAAACTGTTTTTT. Translated, it gives CASSLGMVEKLFF.